The sequence of this TCR beta chain was determined in a study of radiotherapy plus CTLA-4 blockade in lung cancer. There are 15 residues in the CDR3. Germline loops: CDR1 MNHEY, CDR2 SVGAGI. The V segment lost 2 bases and the J segment 8 bases; nucleotides outside the gene matches: 6. The protocol was immunoSEQ multiplex PCR, while the TCRdb copy is restricted to in-frame clones and leaves out a portion. Among more than 95,000 clones, under 85% were seen once, and the ten largest hold about 3%. This sequence joins TRBV6-5 and TRBJ1-4; 9 bases are shared with TRBD1. The clonotype originates from a human donor with non-small cell lung cancer who had a partial response to radiotherapy plus ipilimumab. Some clones in this sample may be carry-over from other donors' samples. The source material was peripheral blood, sampled from a patient treated with radiotherapy plus ipilimumab. CDR3 DNA sequence: TGTGCCAGCAGTTACAGGGGACAGGGTAGGGAAAAACTGTTTTTT. Amino acids: CASSYRGQGREKLFF.